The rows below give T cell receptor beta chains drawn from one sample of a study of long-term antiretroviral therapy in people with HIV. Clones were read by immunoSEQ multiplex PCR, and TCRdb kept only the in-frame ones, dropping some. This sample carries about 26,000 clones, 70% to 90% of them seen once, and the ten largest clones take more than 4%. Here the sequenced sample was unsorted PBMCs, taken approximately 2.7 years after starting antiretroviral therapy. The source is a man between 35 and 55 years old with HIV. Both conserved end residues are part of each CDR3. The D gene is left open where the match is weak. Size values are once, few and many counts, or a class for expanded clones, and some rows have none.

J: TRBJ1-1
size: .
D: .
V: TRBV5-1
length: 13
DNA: TGCGCCAGCAGCTTGGGGGGGAACACTGAAGCTTTCTTT
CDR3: CASSLGGNTEAFF

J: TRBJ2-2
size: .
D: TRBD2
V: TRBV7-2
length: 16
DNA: TGTGCCAGCAGCTTAGGGGGGACTAGCGTTCAGGGGGAGCTGTTTTTT
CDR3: CASSLGGTSVQGELFF

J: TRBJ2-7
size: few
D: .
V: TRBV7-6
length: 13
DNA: TGTGCCAGCAGCTCTGGACGGATCTACGAGCAGTACTTC
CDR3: CASSSGRIYEQYF

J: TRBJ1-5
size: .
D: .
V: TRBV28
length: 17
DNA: TGTGCCAGCAGTTTATCGGGTATGGGGGGGCTCGGGCAGCCCCAGCATTTT
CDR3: CASSLSGMGGLGQPQHF

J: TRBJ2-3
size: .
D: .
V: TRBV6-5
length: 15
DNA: TGTGCCAGCAGTTACATTCTTGAGGGCACAGATACGCAGTATTTT
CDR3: CASSYILEGTDTQYF

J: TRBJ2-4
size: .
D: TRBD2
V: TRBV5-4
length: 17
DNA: TGTGCCAGCAGCTCCGTGGGTGGTGGGGGGGGAGAAAACATTCAGTACTTC
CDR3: CASSSVGGGGGENIQYF

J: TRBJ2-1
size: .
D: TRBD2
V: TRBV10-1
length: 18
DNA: TGCGCCAGCAGTGACTTCGGGGGACTAGCGGGAATTTACCATGAGCAGTTCTTC
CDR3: CASSDFGGLAGIYHEQFF

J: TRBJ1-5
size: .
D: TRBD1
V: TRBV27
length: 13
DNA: TGTGCCAGCAGAGGACAGGGCAATCAGCCCCAGCATTTT
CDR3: CASRGQGNQPQHF

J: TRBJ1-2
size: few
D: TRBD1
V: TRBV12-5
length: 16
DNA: TGTGCTAGTGGTTTGCTTCCGCGGGACAGGGGTTCGGGCTACACCTTC
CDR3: CASGLLPRDRGSGYTF

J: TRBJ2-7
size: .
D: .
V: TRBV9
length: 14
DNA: TGTGCCAGCAGCGTACACGACAGCTCCTACGAGCAGTACTTC
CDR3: CASSVHDSSYEQYF

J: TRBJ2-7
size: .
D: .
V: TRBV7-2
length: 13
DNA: TGTGCCAGCAGCTTTCAGAGTCGCTACGAGCAGTACTTC
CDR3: CASSFQSRYEQYF

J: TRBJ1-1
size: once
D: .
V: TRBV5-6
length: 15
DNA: TGTGCCAGCAGCCTATCGGACATTTTAAACACTGAAGCTTTCTTT
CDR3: CASSLSDILNTEAFF

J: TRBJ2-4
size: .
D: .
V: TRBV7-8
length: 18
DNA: TGTGCCAGCAGCTTAGAAAGGTCCGGGGGATTAGCCAAAAACATTCAGTACTTC
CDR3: CASSLERSGGLAKNIQYF

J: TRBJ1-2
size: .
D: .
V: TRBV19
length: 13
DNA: TGTGCCAGTAGTAGGGGTCAGGGGAATGGCTACACCTTC
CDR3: CASSRGQGNGYTF

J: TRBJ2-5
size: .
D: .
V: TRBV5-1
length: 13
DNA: TGCGCCAGCGCGCCGGAGATCCGGGAGACCCAGTACTTC
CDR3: CASAPEIRETQYF

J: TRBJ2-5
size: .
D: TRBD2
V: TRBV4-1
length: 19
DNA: TGCGCCAGCAGCCAAGATTGGGGACTAGCGGGAGGGCCGTCGGAGACCCAGTACTTC
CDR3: CASSQDWGLAGGPSETQYF

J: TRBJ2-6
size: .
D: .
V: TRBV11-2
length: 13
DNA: TGTGCCAGCACTCGGTCTGGGGCCAACGTCCTGACTTTC
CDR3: CASTRSGANVLTF

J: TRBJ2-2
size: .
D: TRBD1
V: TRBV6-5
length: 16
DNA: TGTGCCAGCAGTTACGATGGGACAGGGGGGACCGGGGAGCTGTTTTTT
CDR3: CASSYDGTGGTGELFF

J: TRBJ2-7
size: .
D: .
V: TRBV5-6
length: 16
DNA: TGTGCCAGCAGCTTGATTTTTTCGGAGTTCCCCCACGAGCAGTACTTC
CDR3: CASSLIFSEFPHEQYF

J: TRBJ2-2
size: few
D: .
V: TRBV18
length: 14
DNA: TGTGCCAGCTCCCCGACGGGGGTCGTCGGGGAGCTGTTTTTT
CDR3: CASSPTGVVGELFF

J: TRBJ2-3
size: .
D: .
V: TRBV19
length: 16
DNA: TGTGCCAGTAGTGACCGACTAGAATATTGGACAGATACGCAGTATTTT
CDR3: CASSDRLEYWTDTQYF

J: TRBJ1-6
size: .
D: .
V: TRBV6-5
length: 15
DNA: TGTGCCAGCAGAGGACTAAACACGATCAATTCACCCCTCCACTTT
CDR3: CASRGLNTINSPLHF

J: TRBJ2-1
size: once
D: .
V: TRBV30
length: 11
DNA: TGTGCCTGGAGTGCCCCCGCCGACCAGTTCTTC
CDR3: CAWSAPADQFF

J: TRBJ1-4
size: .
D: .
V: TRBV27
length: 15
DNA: TGTGCCAGCAGGGGTGGGACAACAACTAATGAAAAACTGTTTTTT
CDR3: CASRGGTTTNEKLFF

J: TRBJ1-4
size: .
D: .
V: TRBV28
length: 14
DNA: TGTGCCAGCAGTTTATTGGGAGAGGAGGAAAAACTGTTTTTT
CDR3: CASSLLGEEEKLFF

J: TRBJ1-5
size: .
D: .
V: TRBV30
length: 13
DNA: TGTGCCTGGAGTACGGGGAGTAATCAGCCCCAGCATTTT
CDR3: CAWSTGSNQPQHF

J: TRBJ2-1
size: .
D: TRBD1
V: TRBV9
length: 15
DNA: TGTGCCAGCTCGCCGGGACAGGTAGCCTACAATGAGCAGTTCTTC
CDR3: CASSPGQVAYNEQFF

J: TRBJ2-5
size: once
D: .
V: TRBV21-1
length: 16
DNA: TGTGCCAGCAGCAGAACAGGGCTACGGTACCAAGAGACCCAGTACTTC
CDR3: CASSRTGLRYQETQYF

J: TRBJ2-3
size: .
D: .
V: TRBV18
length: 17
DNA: TGTGCCAGCTCACCACCGTCGACTAGAGCGGGCACAGATACGCAGTATTTT
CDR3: CASSPPSTRAGTDTQYF